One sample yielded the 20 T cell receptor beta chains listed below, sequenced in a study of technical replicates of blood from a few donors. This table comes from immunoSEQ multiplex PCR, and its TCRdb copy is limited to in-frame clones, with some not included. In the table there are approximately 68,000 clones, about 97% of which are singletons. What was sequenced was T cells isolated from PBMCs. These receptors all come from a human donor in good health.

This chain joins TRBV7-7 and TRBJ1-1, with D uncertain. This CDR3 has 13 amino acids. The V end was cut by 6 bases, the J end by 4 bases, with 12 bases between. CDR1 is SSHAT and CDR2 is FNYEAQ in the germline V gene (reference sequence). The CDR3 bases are TGTGCCAGCAGTTCAACAAGCGGCACTGAAGCTTTCTTT. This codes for CASSSTSGTEAFF.

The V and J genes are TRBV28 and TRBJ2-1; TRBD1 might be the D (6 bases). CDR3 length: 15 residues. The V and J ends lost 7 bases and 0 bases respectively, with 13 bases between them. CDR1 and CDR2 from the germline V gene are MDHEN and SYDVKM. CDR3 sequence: CASMDSPSSYNEQFF. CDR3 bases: TGTGCCAGCATGGACAGCCCGAGCTCCTACAATGAGCAGTTCTTC. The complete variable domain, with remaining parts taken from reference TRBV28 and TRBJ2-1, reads DVKVTQSSRYLVKRTGEKVFLECVQDMDHENMFWYRQDPGLGLRLIYFSYDVKMKEKGDIPEGYSVSREKKERFSLILESASTNQTSMYLCASMDSPSSYNEQFFGPGTRLTVL.

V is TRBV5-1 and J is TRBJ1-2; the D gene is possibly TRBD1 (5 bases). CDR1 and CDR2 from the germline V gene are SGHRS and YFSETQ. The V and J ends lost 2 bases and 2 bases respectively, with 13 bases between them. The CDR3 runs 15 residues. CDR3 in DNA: TGCGCCAGCAGCTTTGTTGGGGCCCAGAACTATGGCTACACCTTC. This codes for CASSFVGAQNYGYTF.

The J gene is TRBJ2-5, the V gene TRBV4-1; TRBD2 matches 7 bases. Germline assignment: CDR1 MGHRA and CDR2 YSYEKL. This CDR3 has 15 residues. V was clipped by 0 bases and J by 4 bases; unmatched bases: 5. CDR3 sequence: CASSQEGWEGETQYF. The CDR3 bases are TGCGCCAGCAGCCAAGAGGGGTGGGAGGGAGAGACCCAGTACTTC.

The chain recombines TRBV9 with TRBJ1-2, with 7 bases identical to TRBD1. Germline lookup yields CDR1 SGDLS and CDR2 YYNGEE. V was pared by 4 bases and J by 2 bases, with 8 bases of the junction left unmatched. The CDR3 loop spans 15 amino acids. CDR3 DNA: TGTGCCAGCAGCCTCCGGGACAGCCTAAACTATGGCTACACCTTC. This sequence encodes CASSLRDSLNYGYTF.

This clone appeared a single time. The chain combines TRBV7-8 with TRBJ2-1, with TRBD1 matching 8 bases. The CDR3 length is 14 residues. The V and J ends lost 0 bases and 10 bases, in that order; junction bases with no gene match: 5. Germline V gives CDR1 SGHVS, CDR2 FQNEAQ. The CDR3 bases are TGTGCCAGCAGCTTAGCTGACAGGGGTTCAGAGCAGTTCTTC. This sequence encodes CASSLADRGSEQFF.

The CDR3 sequence is CASSLRYATNEKLFF. In DNA form, the CDR3 reads TGTGCCAGCAGCTTGCGCTATGCAACTAATGAAAAACTGTTTTTT. The rearrangement joins TRBV5-8 to TRBJ1-4; unclear D gene. In germline, CDR1 is SGHTS, CDR2 YDEGEE. V was clipped by 1 base and J by 0 bases, with 7 bases between them. This CDR3 spans 15 amino acids. Full variable domain (rest looked up from reference TRBV5-8 and TRBJ1-4): EAGVTQSPTHLIKTRGQQATLRCSPISGHTSVYWYQQALGLGLQFLLWYDEGEERNRGNFPPRFSGRQFPNYSSELNVNALELEDSALYLCASSLRYATNEKLFFGSGTQLSVL.

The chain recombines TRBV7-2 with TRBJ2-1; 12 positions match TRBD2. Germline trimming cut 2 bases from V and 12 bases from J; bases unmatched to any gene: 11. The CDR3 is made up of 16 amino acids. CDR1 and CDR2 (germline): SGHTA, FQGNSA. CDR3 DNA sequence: TGTGCCAGCAGCTTAAGTAGAGCTAGCGGGAGGGAGGGGCAGTTCTTC. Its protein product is CASSLSRASGREGQFF.

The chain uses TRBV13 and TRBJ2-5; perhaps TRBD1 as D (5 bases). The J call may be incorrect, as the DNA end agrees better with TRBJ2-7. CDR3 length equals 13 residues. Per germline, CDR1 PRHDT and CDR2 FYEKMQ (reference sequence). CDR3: CASSSDQGNEQYF. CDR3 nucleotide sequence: TGTGCCAGCAGCTCGGATCAGGGAAACGAGCAGTACTTC.

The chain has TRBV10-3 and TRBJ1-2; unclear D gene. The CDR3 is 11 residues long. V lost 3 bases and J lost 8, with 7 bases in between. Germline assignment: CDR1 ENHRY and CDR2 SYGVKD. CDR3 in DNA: TGTGCCATCAGTGACCCAGGAGGCTACACCTTC. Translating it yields CAISDPGGYTF.

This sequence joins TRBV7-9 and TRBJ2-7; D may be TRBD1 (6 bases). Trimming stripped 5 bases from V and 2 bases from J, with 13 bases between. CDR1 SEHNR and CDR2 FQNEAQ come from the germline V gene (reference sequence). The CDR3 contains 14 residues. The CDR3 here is CASSARDNPYEQYF. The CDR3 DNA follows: TGTGCCAGCAGCGCTAGGGACAACCCCTACGAGCAGTACTTC.

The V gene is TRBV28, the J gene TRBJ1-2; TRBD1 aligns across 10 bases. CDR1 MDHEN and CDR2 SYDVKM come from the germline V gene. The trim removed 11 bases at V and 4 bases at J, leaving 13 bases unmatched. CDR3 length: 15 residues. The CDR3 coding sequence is TGTGCCGTATACCTAGGACAGGGGGGTAGCTATGGCTACACCTTC. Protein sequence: CAVYLGQGGSYGYTF.

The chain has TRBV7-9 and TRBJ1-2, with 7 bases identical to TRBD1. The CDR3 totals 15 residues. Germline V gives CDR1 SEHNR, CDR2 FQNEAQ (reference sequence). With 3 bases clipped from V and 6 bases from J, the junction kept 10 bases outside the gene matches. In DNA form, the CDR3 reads TGTGCCAGCAGCTTGGGTCCTTTACAGGGGCATGGCTACACCTTC. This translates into CASSLGPLQGHGYTF.

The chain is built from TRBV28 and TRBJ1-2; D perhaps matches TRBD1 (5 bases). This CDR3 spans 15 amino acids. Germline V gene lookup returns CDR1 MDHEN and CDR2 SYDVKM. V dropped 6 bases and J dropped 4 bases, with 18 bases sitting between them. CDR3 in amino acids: CASRGGSWGLYGYTF. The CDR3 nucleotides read TGTGCCAGCAGGGGGGGAAGTTGGGGCCTCTATGGCTACACCTTC.

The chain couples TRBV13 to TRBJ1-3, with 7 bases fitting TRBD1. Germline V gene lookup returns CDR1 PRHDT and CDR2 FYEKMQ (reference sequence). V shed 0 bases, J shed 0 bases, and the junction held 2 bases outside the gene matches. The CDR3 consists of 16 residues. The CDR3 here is CASSLGDRFSGNTIYF. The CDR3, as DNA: TGTGCCAGCAGCTTAGGGGACAGGTTCTCTGGAAACACCATATATTTT.

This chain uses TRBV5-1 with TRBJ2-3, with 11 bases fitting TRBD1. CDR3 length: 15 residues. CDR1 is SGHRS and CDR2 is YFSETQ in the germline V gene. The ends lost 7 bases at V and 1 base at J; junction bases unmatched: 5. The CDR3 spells CASSGQGAGTDTQYF. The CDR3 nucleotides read TGCGCCAGCTCTGGACAGGGGGCAGGCACAGATACGCAGTATTTT.

CDR3 sequence reads: CASSIPAHSSTDTQYF. DNA for the CDR3: TGTGCCAGTAGTATCCCTGCCCACTCTAGCACAGATACGCAGTATTTT. The chain couples TRBV19 to TRBJ2-3; D remains ambiguous. CDR3 length: 16 amino acids. Germline V gene sequence: CDR1 LNHDA, CDR2 SQIVND (reference sequence). V lost 3 bases to trimming and J lost 0 bases, with 13 bases between them.

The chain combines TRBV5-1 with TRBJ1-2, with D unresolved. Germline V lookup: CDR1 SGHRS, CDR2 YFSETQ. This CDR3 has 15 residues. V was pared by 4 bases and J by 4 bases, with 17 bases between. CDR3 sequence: CASSQAGEEGYGYTF. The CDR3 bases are TGCGCCAGCAGCCAGGCGGGAGAAGAGGGCTATGGCTACACCTTC. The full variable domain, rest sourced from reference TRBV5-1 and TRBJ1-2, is KAGVTQTPRYLIKTRGQQVTLSCSPISGHRSVSWYQQTPGQGLQFLFEYFSETQRNKGNFPGRFSGRQFSNSRSEMNVSTLELGDSALYLCASSQAGEEGYGYTFGSGTRLTVV.

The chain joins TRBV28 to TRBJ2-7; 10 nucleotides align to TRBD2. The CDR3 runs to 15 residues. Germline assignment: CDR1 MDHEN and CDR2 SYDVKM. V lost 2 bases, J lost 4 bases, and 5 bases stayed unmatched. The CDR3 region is CASSLRSGRGYEQYF. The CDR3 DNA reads TGTGCCAGCAGTTTAAGGAGCGGGAGGGGGTACGAGCAGTACTTC. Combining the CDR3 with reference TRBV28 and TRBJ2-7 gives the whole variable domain DVKVTQSSRYLVKRTGEKVFLECVQDMDHENMFWYRQDPGLGLRLIYFSYDVKMKEKGDIPEGYSVSREKKERFSLILESASTNQTSMYLCASSLRSGRGYEQYFGPGTRLTVT.

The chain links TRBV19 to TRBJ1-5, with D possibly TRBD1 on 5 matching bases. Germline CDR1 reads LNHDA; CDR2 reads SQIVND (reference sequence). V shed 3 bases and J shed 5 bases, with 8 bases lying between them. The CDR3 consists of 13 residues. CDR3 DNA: TGTGCCAGTAGTATGGGGCTTCATCAGCCCCAGCATTTT. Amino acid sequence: CASSMGLHQPQHF.